The 28 T cell receptor beta chains below all came from one sample that was sequenced in a study of T cell repertoires in cytomegalovirus infection. TCRdb redid the calling of the reads with MiXCR, one entry per CDR3 protein. The table shows around 900,000 distinct CDR3 sequences, with approximately 31% occurring only once. The antigens for these receptors are not known. This sample comprised cultured CD8+ T cells from PBMCs, obtained from culture after CMV antigen stimulation. These receptors all come from a human donor in good health (CMV status not recorded). Some clones in this sample may be carry-over from other donors' samples.

The chain links TRBV11-2 to TRBJ2-3; D gene unclear. Deletions cut 1 base from V and 0 bases from J, with 14 bases between. The CDR3 spans 17 residues. Germline CDR1 is SGHAT and CDR2 is FQNNGV. The CDR3 region has the DNA TGTGCCAGCAGCTTAGCCGCGGACCTCCTAAGCACAGATACGCAGTATTTT. Protein product: CASSLAADLLSTDTQYF.

The rearrangement uses TRBV13 and TRBJ2-1, with 7 bases that match TRBD2. CDR1 and CDR2 (germline): PRHDT, FYEKMQ (reference sequence). The CDR3 extends over 13 amino acids. The trim removed 5 bases at V and 6 bases at J, leaving 4 bases unmatched. CDR3 nucleotide sequence: TGTGCCAGCAGCCCAAGGACTAGCAATGAGCAGTTCTTC. It specifies CASSPRTSNEQFF.

This clonotype was seen a few times. The chain uses TRBV6-6 and TRBJ2-4; D may be TRBD1 or TRBD2 (5 bases each). This CDR3 spans 12 amino acids. The germline V gene has CDR1 MNHNY and CDR2 SVGAGI (reference sequence). V was pared by 6 bases and J by 7 bases, with 10 bases between. CDR3 DNA: TGTGCCAGCAGCATTTGGGACAACATTCAGTACTTC. Translation: CASSIWDNIQYF.

The chain joins TRBV7-4 to TRBJ1-4; D is ambiguous. The CDR3 covers 14 residues. V shed 3 bases and J shed 8 bases, with 13 bases lying between them. CDR1 is SGHVT, CDR2 SQSDAQ, per germline. DNA of the CDR3: TGTGCCAGCAGCTTCCCAAGGAGCCGCGAAAAACTGTTTTTT. Its protein product is CASSFPRSREKLFF.

The rearrangement joins TRBV27 to TRBJ2-7; a weak D match, TRBD1 (5 bases). CDR1 and CDR2 (germline): MNHEY, SMNVEV (reference sequence). The CDR3 consists of 14 residues. V lost 2 bases, J lost 6 bases, and 14 bases lay in between. The CDR3 region has the DNA TGTGCCAGCAGTTTAGTAGGGGCGGTTGCCGAGCAGTACTTC. Amino acids: CASSLVGAVAEQYF.

The rearrangement uses TRBV15 and TRBJ2-7, with unresolved D. Germline CDR1 LNHNV, CDR2 YYDKDF (reference sequence). The CDR3 consists of 13 residues. V was trimmed by 1 base and J by 4 bases, leaving 8 bases between them. This CDR3 reads CATSRGNGYEQYF. The DNA of the CDR3 is TGTGCCACCAGCAGAGGGAACGGTTACGAGCAGTACTTC.

This clonotype was counted only a few times. This rearrangement joins TRBV28 to TRBJ2-1; 7 bases are a match to TRBD2. Germline V CDR1 and CDR2: MDHEN, SYDVKM. After removal of 5 bases from V and 2 bases from J, the junction contained 12 bases not matched to a gene. The CDR3 is made up of 17 amino acids. The CDR3 DNA sequence: TGTGCCAGCAGTGGGAGGGCCCACCAAGGCCCCTACAATGAGCAGTTCTTC. The encoded protein is CASSGRAHQGPYNEQFF.

The chain employs TRBV9 and TRBJ2-3; D not certain. The V gene's germline CDR1 is SGDLS and CDR2 YYNGEE. V gave up 3 bases and J gave up 2 bases, with 10 bases separating them. CDR3 length equals 14 residues. CDR3 sequence reads: CASSGGLLTDTQYF. The CDR3, as DNA: TGTGCCAGCAGCGGAGGCCTTCTCACAGATACGCAGTATTTT.

V gene TRBV2 combines with J gene TRBJ2-5; 14 bases map to TRBD2. V lost 8 bases, J lost 1 base, and 3 bases stayed unmatched. The CDR3 totals 15 residues. The V gene's germline CDR1 is SNHLY and CDR2 FYNNEI. This CDR3 reads CASQTSGGVQETQYF. In DNA form, the CDR3 reads TGTGCCAGCCAGACTAGCGGGGGGGTCCAAGAGACCCAGTACTTC. The full variable domain, with the rest looked up from reference TRBV2 and TRBJ2-5, is EPEVTQTPSHQVTQMGQEVILRCVPISNHLYFYWYRQILGQKVEFLVSFYNNEISEKSEIFDDQFSVERPDGSNFTLKIRSTKLEDSAMYFCASQTSGGVQETQYFGPGTRLLVL.

The chain employs TRBV6-1 and TRBJ1-6, with 9 bases fitting TRBD1. The CDR3 spans 17 residues. Trimming took 0 bases from V and 5 from J; bases not matched to a gene: 5. In germline, CDR1 is MNHNS, CDR2 SASEGT. The CDR3 DNA reads TGTGCCAGCAGTGAAGCGTGGGACAGGGTAGATAATTCACCCCTCCACTTT. Translating it yields CASSEAWDRVDNSPLHF.

The chain uses TRBV27 and TRBJ2-5, with D unclear. This CDR3 is built from 15 residues. Germline V lookup: CDR1 MNHEY, CDR2 SMNVEV (reference sequence). With 3 bases removed from V and 0 bases from J, the gap between germline ends came to 11 bases. CDR3: CASSFVAGYQETQYF. The CDR3 nucleotides read TGTGCCAGCAGTTTTGTCGCAGGATACCAAGAGACCCAGTACTTC.

The V call is TRBV28, the J call TRBJ2-5; 7 nucleotides match TRBD1. CDR3 size: 17 residues. J lost 4 bases, V lost 4 bases, and 15 bases had no gene match. Per the germline V gene, CDR1 is MDHEN and CDR2 is SYDVKM. The CDR3 reads CASSSLLQGIGPETQYF. In DNA, the CDR3 is TGTGCCAGCAGTTCCCTCCTACAGGGGATTGGGCCAGAGACCCAGTACTTC.

The chain carries TRBV6-6 and TRBJ2-3; D unclear. The CDR3 extends over 14 amino acids. Germline V gene lookup returns CDR1 MNHNY and CDR2 SVGAGI (reference sequence). The ends were cut back, 5 bases at V and 3 bases at J, with 12 bases in the middle. The chain's CDR3 is CASSRATHTDTQYF. The CDR3 DNA reads TGTGCCAGCAGTCGCGCGACCCATACAGATACGCAGTATTTT.

This clonotype has more than one count but fewer than ten. The V gene is TRBV6-2 or TRBV6-3, the J gene TRBJ1-4, with D hard to call. Germline CDR1 MNHEY, CDR2 SVGEGT. V lost 1 base to trimming and J lost 8 bases, with 11 bases between them. The CDR3 extends over 14 amino acids. The CDR3 reads CASSYFGDGEKLFF. CDR3 sequence (DNA): TGTGCCAGCAGTTACTTCGGCGATGGGGAAAAACTGTTTTTT.

The sample holds a few counts of this clonotype. The chain combines TRBV4-2 with TRBJ2-7, with 14 bases lining up with TRBD2. Germline V gives CDR1 LGHNA, CDR2 YNFKEQ. The CDR3 is made up of 18 amino acids. V gave up 0 bases and J gave up 4 bases; unmatched junction bases: 8. The CDR3 bases are TGTGCCAGCAGCCAAGATCGCCCCGGGACTAGCGGGGGTTACGAGCAGTACTTC. As protein: CASSQDRPGTSGGYEQYF.

The rearrangement uses TRBV6-1 and TRBJ1-6; TRBD1 aligns across 7 bases. Per the germline V gene, CDR1 is MNHNS and CDR2 is SASEGT. The CDR3 is 18 amino acids. J gave up 2 bases and V 2 bases, and 9 bases lay outside the gene matches. The CDR3 region has the DNA TGTGCCAGCAGTGAACCCAAGGGTGGGACAGCCTATAATTCACCCCTCCACTTT. Residues: CASSEPKGGTAYNSPLHF.

J is TRBJ2-5 and V is TRBV27, with D perhaps matching TRBD1 (6 bases). The CDR3 covers 14 residues. V dropped 8 bases and J dropped 2 bases, with 15 bases sitting between them. The germline CDR1 and CDR2 sequences are MNHEY and SMNVEV (reference sequence). CDR3 bases: TGTGCCAGCTCAGGCCACAGGGCTCAAGAGACCCAGTACTTC. Translated, it gives CASSGHRAQETQYF.

This clonotype showed up many times. The chain carries TRBV7-2 and TRBJ1-1; 12 nucleotides agree with TRBD1. The CDR3 contains 15 residues. V lost 4 bases and J lost 2; bases outside the gene matches: 2. Germline CDR1 SGHTA, CDR2 FQGNSA. CDR3 DNA sequence: TGTGCCAGCAGCTGGGACAGGGGGCGAAACACTGAAGCTTTCTTT. Amino acid sequence: CASSWDRGRNTEAFF.

The J gene is TRBJ1-4, the V gene TRBV28; D not resolved. V lost 4 bases to trimming and J lost 14 bases, with 20 bases between them. The CDR3 is 14 amino acids. Germline-derived CDR1 and CDR2 are MDHEN and SYDVKM. The CDR3 is CASSSPMYRGVLFF. Written as DNA, the CDR3 is TGTGCCAGCAGTTCTCCAATGTATCGAGGTGTTCTGTTTTTT.

This clonotype was found a few times. The chain combines TRBV6-5 with TRBJ2-1; D remains unclear. The CDR3 totals 14 residues. Trimming took off 2 bases at V and 8 bases at J, with 13 bases between the two ends. CDR1 MNHEY and CDR2 SVGAGI come from the germline V gene. CDR3 sequence (DNA): TGTGCCAGCAGTTACCGTAGGGTTTGGGATGAGCAGTTCTTC. Amino acid sequence: CASSYRRVWDEQFF.

The J gene is TRBJ2-5, the V gene TRBV12-3 or TRBV12-4, with D tentatively TRBD1 (5 bases). This CDR3 has 18 residues. V was trimmed by 7 bases and J by 1 base, leaving 25 bases between them. CDR3 coding DNA: TGTGCCAGCACTCTTATAAGGGTCAACCGACAGCCCCAAGAGACCCAGTACTTC. This codes for CASTLIRVNRQPQETQYF.

This rearrangement joins TRBV14 to TRBJ2-2; TRBD2 is a possible D gene (6 bases). Per the germline V gene, CDR1 is SGHDN and CDR2 is FVKESK. The CDR3 contains 13 residues. Trimming left V 7 bases short and J 5 bases short, with 11 bases between. CDR3 sequence: CASNRRGTGELFF. Here the CDR3 DNA reads TGTGCCAGCAACCGACGGGGGACCGGGGAGCTGTTTTTT. Supplemented by reference TRBV14 and TRBJ2-2, the full variable domain reads EAGVTQFPSHSVIEKGQTVTLRCDPISGHDNLYWYRRVMGKEIKFLLHFVKESKQDESGMPNNRFLAERTGGTYSTLKVQPAELEDSGVYFCASNRRGTGELFFGEGSRLTVL.

This chain joins TRBV28 and TRBJ2-7; unclear D gene. The germline V gene has CDR1 MDHEN and CDR2 SYDVKM. There are 13 residues in the CDR3. V was clipped by 6 bases and J by 4 bases, with 13 bases between them. The DNA for the CDR3 is TGTGCCAGCAGCTCCTCCAGGAAATACGAGCAGTACGTC. This codes for CASSSSRKYEQYV.

The CDR3 DNA follows: TGTGCCAGTAGTATAGTACAATCAACTAATGAAAAACTGTTTTTT. Protein: CASSIVQSTNEKLFF. This chain uses TRBV19 with TRBJ1-4; D unclear. V was pared by 1 base and J by 0 bases, with 6 bases between. The CDR3 sequence is 15 residues long. The germline gives CDR1 LNHDA, CDR2 SQIVND (reference sequence).

This clonotype was detected ten times or more. The V call is TRBV7-2, the J call TRBJ2-2; no firm D call. The germline gives CDR1 SGHTA, CDR2 FQGNSA. This CDR3 is 12 amino acids long. Trimming stripped 9 bases from V and 2 bases from J, with 7 bases between. The DNA of the CDR3 is TGTGCCAGACGGCTTAACACCGGGGAGCTGTTTTTT. Translation: CARRLNTGELFF.

Comments on this clonotype: A read error may explain this, as a much larger clone is one base away. The V call is TRBV7-8, the J call TRBJ2-1; D unclear. The CDR3 consists of 17 residues. V dropped 4 bases and J dropped 7 bases, with 23 bases sitting between them. CDR1 is SGHVS and CDR2 is FQNEAQ in the germline V gene. The CDR3 is CASSSVPANHYLNEQFF. CDR3 DNA: TGTGCCAGCAGCTCAGTTCCGGCAAATCATTATTTGAATGAGCAGTTCTTC.

This clonotype has a handful of counts. J is TRBJ2-5 and V is TRBV7-9, with D possibly matching TRBD2 (5 bases). The CDR3 covers 15 residues. Germline V gene lookup returns CDR1 SEHNR and CDR2 FQNEAQ (reference sequence). V was shortened by 4 bases and J by 5 bases, with 17 bases between the two germline ends. The CDR3 protein is CASSSELSERETQYF. For the CDR3, the DNA is TGTGCCAGCAGCTCCGAGTTATCTGAGCGGGAGACCCAGTACTTC. The entire variable domain, with the rest obtained from reference TRBV7-9 and TRBJ2-5, is as follows: DTGVSQNPRHKITKRGQNVTFRCDPISEHNRLYWYRQTLGQGPEFLTYFQNEAQLEKSRLLSDRFSAERPKGSFSTLEIQRTEQGDSAMYLCASSSELSERETQYFGPGTRLLVL.

The rearrangement joins TRBV6-1 to TRBJ1-1; 7 bases are shared with TRBD1. The CDR3 covers 12 residues. The germline V gene encodes CDR1 MNHNS and CDR2 SASEGT. The junction had 5 bases not matched to a gene; V was cut back by 5 bases and J by 8 bases. The CDR3 is CASSPRGQEAFF. The DNA for the CDR3 is TGTGCCAGCAGTCCGAGGGGGCAAGAAGCTTTCTTT.